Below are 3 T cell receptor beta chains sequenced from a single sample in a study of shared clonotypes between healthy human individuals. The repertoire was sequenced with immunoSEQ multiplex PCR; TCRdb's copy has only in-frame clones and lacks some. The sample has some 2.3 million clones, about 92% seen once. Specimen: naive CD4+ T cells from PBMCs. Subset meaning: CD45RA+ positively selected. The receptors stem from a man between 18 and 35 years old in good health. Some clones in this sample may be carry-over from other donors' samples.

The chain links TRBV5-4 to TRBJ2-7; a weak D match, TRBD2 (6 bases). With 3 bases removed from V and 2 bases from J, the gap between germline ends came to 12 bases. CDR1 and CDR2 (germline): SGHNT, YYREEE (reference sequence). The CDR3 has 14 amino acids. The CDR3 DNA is TGTGCCAGCAGCTCCGGGACTTTTCCCTACGAGCAGTACTTC. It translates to CASSSGTFPYEQYF.

CDR3 loop: CAWRRGGTQYF. DNA of the CDR3: TGTGCCTGGAGGAGGGGGGGGACCCAGTACTTC. The chain uses TRBV30 and TRBJ2-5, with D perhaps matching TRBD2 (7 bases). The CDR3 runs 11 residues. Germline V CDR1 and CDR2: GTSNPN, SVGIG (reference sequence). Trimming shortened V by 3 bases and J by 7 bases, and 9 bases separated the two germline ends.

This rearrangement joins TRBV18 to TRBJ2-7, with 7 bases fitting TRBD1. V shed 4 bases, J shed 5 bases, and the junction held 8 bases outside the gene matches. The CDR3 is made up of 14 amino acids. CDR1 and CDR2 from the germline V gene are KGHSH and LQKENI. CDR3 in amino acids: CASSQRQGQDEQYF. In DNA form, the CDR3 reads TGTGCCAGCTCACAACGACAGGGACAAGACGAGCAGTACTTC.